This T cell receptor beta chain is drawn from a study of cytomegalovirus exposure and HLA in healthy donors. Study conclusions and caveats: The investigators catalogued 164 TCR beta chains as cytomegalovirus-associated.

The repertoire was sequenced with immunoSEQ multiplex PCR; TCRdb's copy has only in-frame clones and lacks some. The sample carries 150,000 to 200,000 clones, about 85% recorded once. Germline V gene lookup returns CDR1 SEHNR and CDR2 FQNEAQ (reference sequence). CDR3 length: 17 amino acids. The V segment lost 5 bases and the J segment 5 bases; nucleotides outside the gene matches: 16. About this clone: The antigen remains unidentified.

What was sequenced was PBMCs. V and J are TRBV7-9 and TRBJ1-1; 8 nucleotides line up with TRBD1. This sequence originates from a man aged 18 to 30 in good health and CMV-seropositive. The CDR3 region has the DNA TGTGCCAGCAGCCCCAGGTCGGTGGACAGGGTGAGAACTGAAGCTTTCTTT. Protein sequence: CASSPRSVDRVRTEAFF.